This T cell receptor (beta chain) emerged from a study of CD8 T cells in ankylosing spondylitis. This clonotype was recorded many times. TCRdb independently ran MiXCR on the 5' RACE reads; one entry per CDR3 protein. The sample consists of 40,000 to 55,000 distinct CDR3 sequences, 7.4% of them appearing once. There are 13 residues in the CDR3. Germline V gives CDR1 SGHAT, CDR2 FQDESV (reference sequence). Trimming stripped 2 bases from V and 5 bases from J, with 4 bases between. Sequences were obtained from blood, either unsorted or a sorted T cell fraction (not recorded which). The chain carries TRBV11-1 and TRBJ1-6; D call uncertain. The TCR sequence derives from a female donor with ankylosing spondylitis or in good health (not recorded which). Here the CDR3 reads CASSLLHNSPLHF. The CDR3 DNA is TGTGCCAGCAGCTTACTGCATAATTCACCCCTCCACTTT.